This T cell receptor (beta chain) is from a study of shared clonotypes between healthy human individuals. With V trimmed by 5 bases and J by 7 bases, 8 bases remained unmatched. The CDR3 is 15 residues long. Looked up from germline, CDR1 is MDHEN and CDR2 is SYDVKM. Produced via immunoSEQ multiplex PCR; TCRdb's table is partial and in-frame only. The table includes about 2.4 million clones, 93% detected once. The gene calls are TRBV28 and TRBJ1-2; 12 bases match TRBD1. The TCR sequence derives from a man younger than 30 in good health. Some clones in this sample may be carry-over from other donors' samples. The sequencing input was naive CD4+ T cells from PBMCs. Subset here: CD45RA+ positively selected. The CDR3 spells CASSLSGTGGFGYTF. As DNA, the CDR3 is TGTGCCAGCAGTCTGTCCGGGACAGGGGGCTTTGGCTACACCTTC.